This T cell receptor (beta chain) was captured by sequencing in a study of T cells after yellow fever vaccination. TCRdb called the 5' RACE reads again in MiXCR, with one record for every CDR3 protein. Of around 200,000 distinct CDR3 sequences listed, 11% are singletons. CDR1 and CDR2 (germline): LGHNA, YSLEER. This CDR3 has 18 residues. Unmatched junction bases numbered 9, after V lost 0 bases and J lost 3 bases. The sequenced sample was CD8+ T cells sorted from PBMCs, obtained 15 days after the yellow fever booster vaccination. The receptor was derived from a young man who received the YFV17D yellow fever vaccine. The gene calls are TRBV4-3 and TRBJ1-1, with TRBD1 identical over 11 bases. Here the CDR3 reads CASSQDGGGDRGDTEAFF. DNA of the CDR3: TGCGCCAGCAGCCAAGACGGGGGGGGGGACAGGGGGGACACTGAAGCTTTCTTT.